The 14 T cell receptor beta chains given below trace back to one sample, sequenced in a study of blood T cell repertoires in COVID-19. Sequenced by immunoSEQ multiplex PCR; TCRdb stores in-frame clones only, minus some. The data hold about 160,000 clones, with 80% to 90% observed a single time. Sequences were obtained from peripheral blood. These receptors were taken from a man between 40 and 49 years old who had recovered from COVID-19.

The chain recombines TRBV12-3 or TRBV12-4 with TRBJ2-3; TRBD2 matches at 7 bases. The V and J ends lost 4 bases and 6 bases, in that order; junction bases with no gene match: 4. The CDR3 length is 13 residues. The CDR3 coding sequence is TGTGCCAGCAGTTGGACTAGATCCGATACGCAGTATTTT. Its protein is CASSWTRSDTQYF.

This chain uses TRBV4-1 with TRBJ1-6; 9 nucleotides line up with TRBD1. Germline assignment: CDR1 MGHRA and CDR2 YSYEKL. After removal of 4 bases from V and 8 bases from J, the junction contained 6 bases not matched to a gene. The CDR3 runs to 15 residues. CDR3 loop: CASSRGQGSYSPLHF. The DNA of the CDR3 is TGCGCCAGCAGCCGGGGACAGGGTAGTTATTCACCCCTCCACTTT.

This chain joins TRBV7-2 and TRBJ2-2, with D possibly matching TRBD2 (5 bases). Germline V gene data show CDR1 as SGHTA and CDR2 as FQGNSA. The CDR3 consists of 14 residues. Trimming shortened V by 1 base and J by 3 bases, and 6 bases separated the two germline ends. The CDR3: CASSLGTHTGELFF. The CDR3, as DNA: TGTGCCAGCAGCTTAGGGACTCACACCGGGGAGCTGTTTTTT.

The chain has TRBV6-5 and TRBJ2-3; D call uncertain. Trimming removed 6 bases from V and 2 bases from J, with 9 bases in between. CDR1 and CDR2 (germline): MNHEY, SVGAGI. CDR3 length: 13 residues. The CDR3 protein is CASRRLATDTQYF. CDR3 coding DNA: TGTGCCAGCAGACGACTCGCCACAGATACGCAGTATTTT.

V gene TRBV11-2 combines with J gene TRBJ2-2; possible D gene TRBD2, 6 bases. V was cut by 1 base and J by 4 bases, with 7 bases left in between. Germline loops: CDR1 SGHAT, CDR2 FQNNGV. The CDR3 extends over 14 amino acids. For the CDR3, the DNA is TGTGCCAGCAGCTTAGGCGGGATCACCGGGGAGCTGTTTTTT. Residues: CASSLGGITGELFF.

The rearrangement links TRBV7-9 to TRBJ1-6; a weak D match, TRBD1 (6 bases). Trimming removed 2 bases from V and 9 bases from J, with 8 bases in between. The CDR3 length is 13 residues. Germline CDR1 and CDR2: SEHNR and FQNEAQ (reference sequence). CDR3 residues: CASSLTGRSPLHF. DNA for the CDR3: TGTGCCAGCAGCTTAACAGGGCGTTCACCCCTCCACTTT.

V and J are TRBV27 and TRBJ1-1, with 7 bases identical to TRBD1. This CDR3 comprises 15 residues. Germline CDR1 is MNHEY and CDR2 is SMNVEV (reference sequence). J gave up 1 base and V 5 bases, and 7 bases lay outside the gene matches. In DNA, the CDR3 is TGTGCCAGCAGTCGTAAGGGGGCTTGGAACACTGAAGCTTTCTTT. Its translation is CASSRKGAWNTEAFF.

The chain's CDR3 is CASSSDRGRVNGYTF. The CDR3 DNA is TGTGCCAGCAGCTCCGACAGGGGAAGAGTGAATGGCTACACCTTC. This chain connects TRBV7-2 to TRBJ1-2, with TRBD1 identical over 8 bases. With V trimmed by 4 bases and J by 6 bases, 10 bases remained unmatched. The germline gives CDR1 SGHTA, CDR2 FQGNSA. This CDR3 is 15 amino acids long.

This clone appeared a few times. J is TRBJ2-4 and V is TRBV6-5; a weak D match, TRBD2 (6 bases). The CDR3 spans 13 residues. From germline, CDR1 is MNHEY and CDR2 SVGAGI. The V and J ends lost 6 bases and 9 bases respectively, with 15 bases between them. As DNA, the CDR3 is TGTGCCAGCAGCATCGGGGGATCCCTCATTCAGTACTTC. This gives the protein CASSIGGSLIQYF.

The chain uses TRBV6-4 and TRBJ2-1, with D perhaps matching TRBD1 (6 bases). Germline assignment: CDR1 MRHNA and CDR2 SNTAGT. CDR3 length: 13 amino acids. Trimming removed 5 bases from V and 3 bases from J, with 8 bases in between. CDR3 nucleotides: TGTGCCAGCAGTCAGGACAGCTACAATGAGCAGTTCTTC. It codes for CASSQDSYNEQFF.

The chain employs TRBV6-5 and TRBJ1-2; the match to TRBD1 covers 10 bases. From germline, CDR1 is MNHEY and CDR2 SVGAGI. The CDR3 is made up of 13 amino acids. The J segment lost 8 bases and the V segment lost 2 bases, leaving 2 bases of the junction unmatched. The CDR3 spells CASSYGTGAGYTF. CDR3 coding DNA: TGTGCCAGCAGTTACGGGACAGGGGCCGGCTACACCTTC.

The chain recombines TRBV27 with TRBJ2-7; TRBD1 matches 7 bases. The germline V gene has CDR1 MNHEY and CDR2 SMNVEV (reference sequence). J lost 3 bases, V lost 6 bases, and 11 bases had no gene match. This CDR3 region has 15 residues. CDR3 residues: CASRFGTAANYEQYF. DNA for the CDR3: TGTGCCAGCAGGTTCGGGACAGCCGCAAACTACGAGCAGTACTTC.

The V gene is TRBV6-2 or TRBV6-3, the J gene TRBJ1-4; maybe TRBD1 (6 bases). CDR1 and CDR2 from the germline V gene are MNHEY and SVGEGT. Deletions cut 2 bases from V and 7 bases from J, with 11 bases between. The CDR3 has 14 amino acids. The CDR3 nucleotides read TGTGCCAGCAGTTACGGGGGCCTCTCTGAAAAACTGTTTTTT. This translates into CASSYGGLSEKLFF.

The chain recombines TRBV5-4 with TRBJ1-1; 8 nucleotides match TRBD1. After removal of 4 bases from V and 9 bases from J, the junction contained 8 bases not matched to a gene. CDR1 is SGHNT, CDR2 YYREEE, per germline (reference sequence). This CDR3 is 13 amino acids long. The CDR3: CASSGDRGGKAFF. The CDR3 region has the DNA TGTGCCAGCAGCGGAGACAGGGGAGGTAAAGCTTTCTTT.